The clone carrying this TCR beta chain was seen many times. What it binds is unknown. RNA transcripts were the template, and TCR beta CDR3 regions were amplified from them. A first-round RT-PCR used HTBI primers, followed by a second-round multiplex PCR. TCRdb re-called the multiplex PCR reads with MiXCR, one entry per CDR3 protein. The table lists a few hundred thousand distinct CDR3 sequences, around 18% of them singletons. These data come from a study of Graves' ophthalmopathy and Graves' hyperthyroidism. Overall study results and limits: Blood shared most expanded thyroid clonotypes above 0.001 frequency.

Uncontrolled infections, other autoimmune diseases, pregnancy or lactation barred patients from enrollment. The clonotype comes from a young woman with Graves' ophthalmopathy. Sequencing was carried out using peripheral blood.

The CDR3 sequence: CASSLRGTATGGKNIQYF. The CDR3 bases are TGTGCCAGCAGTTTAAGGGGAACGGCGACAGGGGGTAAAAACATTCAGTACTTC. The V gene is TRBV12-3 or TRBV12-4, the J gene TRBJ2-4; 9 bases fit TRBD1. J lost 4 bases, V lost 2 bases, and 12 bases had no gene match. This CDR3 comprises 18 residues.